This TCR beta chain derives from a study of T cell changes during pregnancy in multiple sclerosis. Some clones are missing from TCRdb's copy, which holds only in-frame ones; the method was immunoSEQ multiplex PCR. Of some 54,000 clones detected, around 93% appear once; the ten largest clones hold under 2%. Trimming removed 5 bases from V and 4 bases from J; junction bases left unmatched: 5. The CDR3 consists of 14 residues. CDR1 is MGHDK, CDR2 SYGVNS, per germline. The sample in question was peripheral blood, obtained after pregnancy. This TCR was recovered from a female donor with multiple sclerosis, enrolled in a pregnancy study. The chain combines TRBV25-1 with TRBJ2-5; 9 bases line up with TRBD2. CDR3 protein: CASSLAGVGETQYF. Written as DNA, the CDR3 is TGTGCCAGCAGTTTAGCGGGGGTGGGAGAGACCCAGTACTTC.